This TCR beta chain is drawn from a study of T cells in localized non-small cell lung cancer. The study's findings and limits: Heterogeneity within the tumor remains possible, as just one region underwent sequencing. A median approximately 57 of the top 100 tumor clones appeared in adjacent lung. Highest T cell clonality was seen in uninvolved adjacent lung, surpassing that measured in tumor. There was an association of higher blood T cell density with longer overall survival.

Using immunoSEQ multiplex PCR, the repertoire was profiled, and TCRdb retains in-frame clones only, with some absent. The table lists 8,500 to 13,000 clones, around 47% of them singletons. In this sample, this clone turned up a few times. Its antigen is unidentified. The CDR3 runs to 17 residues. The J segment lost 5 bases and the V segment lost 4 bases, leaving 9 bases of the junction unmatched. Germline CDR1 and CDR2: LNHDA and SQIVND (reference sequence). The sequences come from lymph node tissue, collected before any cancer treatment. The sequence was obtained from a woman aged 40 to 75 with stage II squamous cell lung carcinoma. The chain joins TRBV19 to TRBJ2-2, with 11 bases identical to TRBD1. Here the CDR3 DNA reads TGTGCCAGTAGTAGGATCGGACAGGGGGCAAAGACCGGGGAGCTGTTTTTT. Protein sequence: CASSRIGQGAKTGELFF.